Listed below are T cell receptor beta chains from one sample, sequenced in a study of T cell changes during pregnancy in multiple sclerosis. Assay: immunoSEQ multiplex PCR; the TCRdb copy retains only in-frame clones and omits some. The table lists 50,000 or so clones, around 93% of them singletons. The sample in question was peripheral blood, obtained in the second trimester of pregnancy. These receptors all come from a female donor with multiple sclerosis, enrolled in a pregnancy study. Each CDR3 is given with its conserved first and last residue. D genes are given only for firm matches. Not every row has a clone size; where given, it reads once, few, many or a size class.

v_call	j_call	clone_size	d_call	cdr3_aa	cdr3_nt
TRBV19	TRBJ2-7	NA	TRBD1	CASSISGQGLYEQYF	TGTGCCAGTAGTATATCCGGACAGGGGTTGTACGAGCAGTACTTC
TRBV27	TRBJ1-1	few	NA	CASSLARAGTEAFF	TGTGCCAGCAGTTTAGCCAGGGCCGGCACTGAAGCTTTCTTT
TRBV27	TRBJ2-1	once	TRBD2	CASSLWGLGVNNEQFF	TGTGCCAGCAGTTTATGGGGACTAGGGGTTAACAATGAGCAGTTCTTC
TRBV5-6	TRBJ2-5	NA	TRBD1	CASSKQGTETQYF	TGTGCCAGCAGCAAACAGGGGACGGAGACCCAGTACTTC
TRBV28	TRBJ2-7	NA	NA	CASSFVRGTSYEQYF	TGTGCCAGCAGTTTTGTGCGCGGGACTTCCTACGAGCAGTACTTC
TRBV5-6	TRBJ2-1	NA	NA	CASSSPRSTYNEQFF	TGTGCCAGCAGCAGCCCCCGGTCCACTTACAATGAGCAGTTCTTC
TRBV7-9	TRBJ2-7	NA	TRBD2	CASSPREGEQYF	TGTGCCAGCAGCCCCCGGGAGGGCGAGCAGTACTTC
TRBV4-1	TRBJ2-1	NA	TRBD2	CASSQGGTGGRNEQFF	TGCGCCAGCAGCCAAGGGGGGACGGGGGGTCGGAATGAGCAGTTCTTC
TRBV6-1	TRBJ2-1	NA	NA	CASSEFATPSYNEQFF	TGTGCCAGCAGTGAATTTGCTACTCCTTCCTACAATGAGCAGTTCTTC
TRBV7-9	TRBJ2-1	NA	TRBD2	CASSLASGVYNEQFF	TGTGCCAGCAGCTTAGCTAGCGGGGTCTACAATGAGCAGTTCTTC
TRBV5-6	TRBJ2-1	once	TRBD2	CASSQRGVNEQFF	TGTGCCAGCAGCCAGCGGGGAGTCAATGAGCAGTTCTTC
TRBV6-4	TRBJ2-3	few	TRBD2	CASSETTSGGGTDTQYF	TGTGCCAGCAGTGAGACGACTAGCGGAGGGGGCACAGATACGCAGTATTTT
TRBV11-2	TRBJ2-7	NA	TRBD1	CASSFTGGEFYEQYF	TGTGCCAGCAGCTTCACAGGGGGCGAATTCTACGAGCAGTACTTC
TRBV4-2	TRBJ2-7	NA	NA	CASSQDRTYEQYF	TGTGCCAGCAGCCAAGACAGAACCTACGAGCAGTACTTC
TRBV9	TRBJ1-2	NA	NA	CASSVFAGTSYGYTF	TGTGCCAGCAGCGTCTTTGCCGGGACATCCTATGGCTACACCTTC
TRBV15	TRBJ2-1	once	TRBD2	CATSTPTSGSINEQFF	TGTGCCACCAGCACCCCCACTAGCGGGAGCATCAATGAGCAGTTCTTC
TRBV6-5	TRBJ1-1	once	TRBD1	CASSYSRDRLEAFF	TGTGCCAGCAGTTACTCGAGGGACAGACTTGAAGCTTTCTTT
TRBV6-5	TRBJ2-3	NA	TRBD2	CASSKLAGSTDTQYF	TGTGCCAGCAGTAAACTAGCGGGGTCCACAGATACGCAGTATTTT
TRBV6-6	TRBJ2-7	NA	NA	CASSYSGRSYEQYF	TGTGCCAGCAGTTACTCGGGCAGATCCTACGAGCAGTACTTC
TRBV7-9	TRBJ2-2	NA	TRBD2	CASSRTSGNGLGELFF	TGTGCCAGCTCTCGGACTAGCGGGAATGGATTGGGGGAGCTGTTTTTT
TRBV7-2	TRBJ2-7	NA	TRBD2	CASSLSRDYYEQYF	TGTGCCAGCAGCTTATCCCGGGACTACTACGAGCAGTACTTC
TRBV6-1	TRBJ1-1	NA	NA	CASSEVERGEAFF	TGTGCCAGCAGTGAAGTCGAACGGGGTGAAGCTTTCTTT
TRBV27	TRBJ2-1	NA	TRBD2	CASSLPLAGGPPYNEQFF	TGTGCCAGCAGTTTGCCTCTAGCGGGAGGGCCTCCCTACAATGAGCAGTTCTTC
TRBV29-1	TRBJ1-1	NA	NA	CSARQAMNTEAFF	TGCAGCGCAAGACAGGCCATGAACACTGAAGCTTTCTTT
TRBV28	TRBJ1-4	NA	TRBD1	CASSLGTGEVEKLFF	TGTGCCAGCAGTTTAGGGACAGGGGAGGTTGAAAAACTGTTTTTT
TRBV6-6	TRBJ2-7	NA	TRBD2	CASTSSGRVEQYF	TGTGCCAGCACGTCTAGCGGGAGGGTAGAGCAGTACTTC
TRBV12-5	TRBJ1-5	few	NA	CASGATKPQHF	TGTGCTAGTGGTGCAACTAAGCCCCAGCATTTT
TRBV23-1	TRBJ2-1	once	NA	CASRTTGTMGGYNEQFF	TGCGCCAGCAGAACCACAGGGACGATGGGGGGGTACAATGAGCAGTTCTTC
TRBV18	TRBJ2-7	once	NA	CASSPGQVYEQYF	TGTGCCAGCTCACCGGGACAAGTCTACGAGCAGTACTTC
TRBV28	TRBJ2-7	NA	TRBD2	CASSSPGGRMGYEQYF	TGTGCCAGCAGTTCCCCGGGGGGGCGAATGGGCTACGAGCAGTACTTC
TRBV28	TRBJ2-7	NA	NA	CASSSGPSSYEQYF	TGTGCCAGCAGTTCAGGGCCGAGCTCCTACGAGCAGTACTTC
TRBV18	TRBJ2-5	NA	NA	CASSPNRGSQETQYF	TGTGCCAGCTCACCAAATAGGGGGAGCCAAGAGACCCAGTACTTC
TRBV28	TRBJ2-7	once	TRBD1	CASSLWGQGASYEQYF	TGTGCCAGCAGTTTATGGGGACAGGGTGCCTCCTACGAGCAGTACTTC
TRBV4-1	TRBJ2-3	NA	TRBD2	CASSQGPSGSRTDTQYF	TGCGCCAGCAGCCAAGGTCCTAGCGGGAGTAGGACGGATACGCAGTATTTT
TRBV15	TRBJ2-7	NA	TRBD2	CATSRTSGSYEQYF	TGTGCCACCAGCCGTACTAGCGGGAGTTACGAGCAGTACTTC
TRBV27	TRBJ2-7	NA	NA	CASSRTRGGSSYEQYF	TGTGCCAGCAGTCGAACCAGGGGCGGGAGCTCCTACGAGCAGTACTTC
TRBV2	TRBJ2-1	NA	TRBD1	CASRETGVTYNEQFF	TGTGCCAGCAGGGAAACAGGGGTCACCTACAATGAGCAGTTCTTC
TRBV7-9	TRBJ2-7	NA	TRBD2	CASSLAGLAADYEQYF	TGTGCCAGCAGCTTAGCCGGACTAGCGGCGGACTACGAGCAGTACTTC
TRBV9	TRBJ2-5	NA	TRBD1	CASSPRTGRQETQYF	TGTGCCAGCAGCCCGCGGACAGGGAGGCAAGAGACCCAGTACTTC
TRBV30	TRBJ2-3	NA	TRBD2	CAWSVYGGSGTDTQYF	TGTGCCTGGAGTGTATACGGCGGGAGTGGCACAGATACGCAGTATTTT
TRBV11-3	TRBJ2-3	NA	TRBD2	CASSLVAGGDTQYF	TGTGCCAGCAGCCTTGTAGCGGGAGGGGATACGCAGTATTTT
TRBV6-4	TRBJ1-4	NA	NA	CASMGKRMLFF	TGTGCCAGCATGGGCAAAAGGATGTTGTTTTTT
TRBV30	TRBJ2-7	NA	NA	CAWSVAAAGEQYF	TGTGCCTGGAGTGTGGCGGCCGCGGGTGAGCAGTACTTC
TRBV5-4	TRBJ2-5	NA	TRBD2	CASSPRTSGEETQYF	TGTGCCAGCAGCCCCAGGACTAGCGGGGAGGAGACCCAGTACTTC